The sequence of this T cell receptor (beta chain) was determined in a study of OX40 agonist ivuxolimab in advanced cancers. Turning to the study itself: Clinicians treated patients with ivuxolimab, an agonistic anti-OX40 (CD134) antibody. Earlier anti-PD-1, anti-PD-L1 or anti-CTLA-4 therapy was permitted; roughly 40% had received some.

Unmatched junction bases numbered 2, after V lost 3 bases and J lost 0 bases. CDR1 and CDR2 (germline): LNHDA, SQIVND (reference sequence). This CDR3 comprises 16 residues. Sequencing used immunoSEQ multiplex PCR; TCRdb keeps in-frame clones, though not all of them. Of about 69,000 clones listed, about 89% are singletons. The starting material was CD4+ or CD8+ T cells sorted from blood, obtained in a trial of the OX40 agonist ivuxolimab. The source is an adult with an advanced solid tumor such as melanoma, head and neck, liver or kidney cancer. The V gene is TRBV19, the J gene TRBJ2-1; TRBD2 matches at 10 bases. CDR3 in DNA: TGTGCCAGTAGTATTGTAGCGGGAGGCTCCTACAATGAGCAGTTCTTC. The encoded protein is CASSIVAGGSYNEQFF.